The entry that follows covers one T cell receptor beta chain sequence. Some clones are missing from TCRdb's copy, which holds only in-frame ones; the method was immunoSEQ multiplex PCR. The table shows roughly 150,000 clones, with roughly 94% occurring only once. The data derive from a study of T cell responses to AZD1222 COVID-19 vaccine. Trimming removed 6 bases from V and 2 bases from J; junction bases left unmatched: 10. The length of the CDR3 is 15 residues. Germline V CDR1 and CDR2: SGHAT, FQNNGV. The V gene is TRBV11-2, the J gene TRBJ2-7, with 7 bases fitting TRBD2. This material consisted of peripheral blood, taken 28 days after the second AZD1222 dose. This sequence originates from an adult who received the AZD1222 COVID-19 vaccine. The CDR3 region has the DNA TGTGCCAGCAGGGGGGGAGGGCGACAAACCTACGAGCAGTACTTC. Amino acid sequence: CASRGGGRQTYEQYF.